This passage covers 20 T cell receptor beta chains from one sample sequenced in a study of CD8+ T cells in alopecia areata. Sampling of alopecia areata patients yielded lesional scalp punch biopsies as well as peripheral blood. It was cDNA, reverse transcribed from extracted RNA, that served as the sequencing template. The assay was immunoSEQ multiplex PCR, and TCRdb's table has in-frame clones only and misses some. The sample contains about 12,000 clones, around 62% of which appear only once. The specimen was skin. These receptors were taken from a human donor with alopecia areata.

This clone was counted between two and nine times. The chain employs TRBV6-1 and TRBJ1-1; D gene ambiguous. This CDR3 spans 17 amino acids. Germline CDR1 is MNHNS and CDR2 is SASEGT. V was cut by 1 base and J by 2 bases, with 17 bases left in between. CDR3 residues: CASSEGAAVTENTEAFF. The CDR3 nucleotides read TGTGCCAGCAGTGAAGGGGCTGCTGTTACCGAAAACACTGAAGCTTTCTTT.

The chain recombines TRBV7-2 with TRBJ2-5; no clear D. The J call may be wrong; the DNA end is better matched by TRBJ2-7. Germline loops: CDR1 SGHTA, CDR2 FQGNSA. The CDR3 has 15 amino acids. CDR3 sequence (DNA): TGTGCCAGCAGCTCCACGCCCAGTGACCGGTACGAGCAGTACTTC. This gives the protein CASSSTPSDRYEQYF.

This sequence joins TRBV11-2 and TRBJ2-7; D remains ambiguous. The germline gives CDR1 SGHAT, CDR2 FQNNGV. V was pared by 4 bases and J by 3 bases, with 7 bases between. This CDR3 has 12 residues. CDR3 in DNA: TGTGCCAGCAGCTCTGGGAACTACGAGCAGTACTTC. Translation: CASSSGNYEQYF.

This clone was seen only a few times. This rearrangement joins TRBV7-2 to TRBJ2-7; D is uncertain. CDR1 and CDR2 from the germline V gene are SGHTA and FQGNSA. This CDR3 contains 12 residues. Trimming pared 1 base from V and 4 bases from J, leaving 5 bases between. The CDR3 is CASSLVRYEQYF. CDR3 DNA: TGTGCCAGCAGCTTAGTTCGATACGAGCAGTACTTC.

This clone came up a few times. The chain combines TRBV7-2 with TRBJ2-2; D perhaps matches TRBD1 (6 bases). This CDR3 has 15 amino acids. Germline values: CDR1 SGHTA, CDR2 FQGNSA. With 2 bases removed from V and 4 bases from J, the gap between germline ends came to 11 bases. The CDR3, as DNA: TGTGCCAGCAGCTTATCCGGCAGGGGCACCGGGGAGCTGTTTTTT. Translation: CASSLSGRGTGELFF.

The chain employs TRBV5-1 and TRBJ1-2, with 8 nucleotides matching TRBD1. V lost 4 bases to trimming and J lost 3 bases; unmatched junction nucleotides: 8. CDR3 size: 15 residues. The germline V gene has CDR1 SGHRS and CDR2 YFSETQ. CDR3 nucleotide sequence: TGCGCCAGCAGCAAACTGACAGGGGCCGACTATGGCTACACCTTC. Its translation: CASSKLTGADYGYTF.

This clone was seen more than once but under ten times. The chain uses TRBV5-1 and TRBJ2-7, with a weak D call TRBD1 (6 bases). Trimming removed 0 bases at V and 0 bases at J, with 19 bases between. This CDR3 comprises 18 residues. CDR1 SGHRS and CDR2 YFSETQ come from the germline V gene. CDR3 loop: CASSLGAGETSSSYEQYF. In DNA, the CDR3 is TGCGCCAGCAGCTTGGGTGCAGGGGAAACTTCTAGCTCCTACGAGCAGTACTTC. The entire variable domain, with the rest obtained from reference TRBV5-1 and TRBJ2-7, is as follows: KAGVTQTPRYLIKTRGQQVTLSCSPISGHRSVSWYQQTPGQGLQFLFEYFSETQRNKGNFPGRFSGRQFSNSRSEMNVSTLELGDSALYLCASSLGAGETSSSYEQYFGPGTRLTVT.

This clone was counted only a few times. As DNA, the CDR3 is TGTGCCAGCAGAAAGGTCGGAGATACGCAGTATTTT. This encodes CASRKVGDTQYF. The V gene is TRBV6-5, the J gene TRBJ2-3, with unresolved D. V was shortened by 6 bases and J by 5 bases, with 9 bases between the two germline ends. Germline V gene data show CDR1 as MNHEY and CDR2 as SVGAGI. This CDR3 contains 12 residues.

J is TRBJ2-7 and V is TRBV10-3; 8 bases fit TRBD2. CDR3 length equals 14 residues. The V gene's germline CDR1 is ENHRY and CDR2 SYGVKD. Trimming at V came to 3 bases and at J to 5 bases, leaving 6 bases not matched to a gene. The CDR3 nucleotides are TGTGCCATCAGTGATGGGGCGGGGGGACACGAGCAGTACTTC. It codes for CAISDGAGGHEQYF.

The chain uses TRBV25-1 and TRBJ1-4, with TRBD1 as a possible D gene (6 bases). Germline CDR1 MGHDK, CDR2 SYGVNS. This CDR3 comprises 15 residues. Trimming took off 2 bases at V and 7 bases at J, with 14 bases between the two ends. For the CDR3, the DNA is TGTGCCAGCAGTGAACCCGGGGGCTCAGGTGAAAAACTGTTTTTT. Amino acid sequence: CASSEPGGSGEKLFF.

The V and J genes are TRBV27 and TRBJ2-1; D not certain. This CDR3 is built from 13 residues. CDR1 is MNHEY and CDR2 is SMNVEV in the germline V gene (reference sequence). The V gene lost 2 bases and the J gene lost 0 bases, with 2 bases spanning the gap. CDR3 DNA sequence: TGTGCCAGCAGTTTAGGCTCCTACAATGAGCAGTTCTTC. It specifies CASSLGSYNEQFF.

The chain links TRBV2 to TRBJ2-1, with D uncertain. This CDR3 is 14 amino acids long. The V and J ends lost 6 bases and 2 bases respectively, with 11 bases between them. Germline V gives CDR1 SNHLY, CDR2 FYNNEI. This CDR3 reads CASSEITTYNEQFF. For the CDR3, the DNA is TGTGCCAGCAGCGAAATTACAACCTACAATGAGCAGTTCTTC.

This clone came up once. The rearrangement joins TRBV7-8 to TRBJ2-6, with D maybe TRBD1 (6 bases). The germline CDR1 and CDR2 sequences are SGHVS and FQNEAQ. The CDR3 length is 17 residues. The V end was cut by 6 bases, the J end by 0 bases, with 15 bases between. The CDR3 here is CASSASRGSSGANVLTF. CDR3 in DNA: TGTGCCAGCAGTGCGTCCAGGGGCTCCTCTGGGGCCAACGTCCTGACTTTC.

DNA of the CDR3: TGCGCCAGCGGGTGGGGGAGCTACTCCTACGAGCAGTACTTC. Encoded protein: CASGWGSYSYEQYF. The rearrangement uses TRBV5-1 and TRBJ2-7, with D possibly called TRBD1 or TRBD2 (5 bases each). Trimming removed 7 bases from V and 0 bases from J, with 14 bases in between. The V gene's germline CDR1 is SGHRS and CDR2 YFSETQ. The CDR3 is made up of 14 amino acids.

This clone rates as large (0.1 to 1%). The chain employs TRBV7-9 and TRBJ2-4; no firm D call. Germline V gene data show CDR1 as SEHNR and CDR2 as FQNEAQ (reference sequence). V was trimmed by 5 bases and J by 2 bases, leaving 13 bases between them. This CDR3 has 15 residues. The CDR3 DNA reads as TGTGCCAGCAGCCAACCCCGGTATTCCAAAAACATTCAGTACTTC. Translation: CASSQPRYSKNIQYF. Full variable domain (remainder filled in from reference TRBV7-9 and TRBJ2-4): DTGVSQNPRHKITKRGQNVTFRCDPISEHNRLYWYRQTLGQGPEFLTYFQNEAQLEKSRLLSDRFSAERPKGSFSTLEIQRTEQGDSAMYLCASSQPRYSKNIQYFGAGTRLSVL.

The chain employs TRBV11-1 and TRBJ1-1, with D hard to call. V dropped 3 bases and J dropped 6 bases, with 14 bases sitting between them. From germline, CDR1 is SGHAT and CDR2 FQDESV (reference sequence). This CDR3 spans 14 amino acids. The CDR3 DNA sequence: TGTGCCAGCAGCTTTTCCTCCGTGGCATCTGAAGCTTTCTTT. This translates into CASSFSSVASEAFF.

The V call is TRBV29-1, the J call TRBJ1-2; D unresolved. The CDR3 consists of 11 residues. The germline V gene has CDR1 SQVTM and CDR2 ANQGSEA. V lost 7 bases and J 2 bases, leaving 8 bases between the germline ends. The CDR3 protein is CSAQANYGYTF. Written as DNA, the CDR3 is TGCAGCGCTCAGGCGAACTATGGCTACACCTTC.

DNA for the CDR3: TGTGCCAGCAGAAAAGACAGGGGCGACGGCTACACCTTC. It specifies CASRKDRGDGYTF. The V gene is TRBV7-6, the J gene TRBJ1-2, with 8 bases fitting TRBD1. Trimming at V came to 6 bases and at J to 8 bases, leaving 8 bases not matched to a gene. CDR3 length equals 13 residues. The germline V gene has CDR1 SGHVS and CDR2 FNYEAQ.

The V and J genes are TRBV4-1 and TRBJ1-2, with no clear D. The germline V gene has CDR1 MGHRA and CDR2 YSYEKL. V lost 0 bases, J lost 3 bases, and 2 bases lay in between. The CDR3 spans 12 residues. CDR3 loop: CASSQEHYGYTF. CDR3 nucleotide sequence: TGCGCCAGCAGCCAAGAACACTATGGCTACACCTTC.

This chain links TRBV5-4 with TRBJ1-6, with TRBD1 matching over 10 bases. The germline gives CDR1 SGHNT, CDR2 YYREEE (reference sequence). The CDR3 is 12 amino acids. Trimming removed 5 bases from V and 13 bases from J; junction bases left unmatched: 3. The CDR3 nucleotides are TGTGCCAGCAGACAGGACAGGGGGCCCCTCCACTTT. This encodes CASRQDRGPLHF.